The 19 T cell receptor beta chains below all came from one sample that was sequenced in a study of post-analysis software for immune sequencing data (dated by TCRdb to the mid-2010s). Libraries were constructed by PCR. The instrument given in TCRdb is Illumina HiSeq 2500. Unique molecular identifiers were incorporated into TCR beta cDNA libraries to reduce PCR and sequencing biases. TCRdb handled the public reads itself, with Q25 trimming in fastp and clone calling in MiXCR, and kept productive beta chains. Identical CDR3 protein sequences are pooled into one entry, listed with their most common genes and DNA. The sample contains some 700,000 distinct CDR3 sequences, 55% to 60% of them found a single time. Jointly, the top ten make up roughly 12% of the sample. These receptors are not linked to any known antigen. Broad study findings and their caveats: Significantly higher frequencies in patients than in controls were found for a few TRBV segments, including TRBV5-6, TRBV5-1 and TRBV20-1.

The sample comprised blood. Every receptor here comes from a girl aged 2 to 9 with multiple sclerosis.

This clonotype came up a few times. This sequence joins TRBV15 and TRBJ2-3; D is uncertain. The ends were cut back, 3 bases at V and 6 bases at J, with 10 bases in the middle. Germline V CDR1 and CDR2: LNHNV, YYDKDF (reference sequence). This CDR3 is 13 amino acids long. The CDR3 DNA reads as TGTGCCACCAGCAGGCCTCCCACGGATACGCAGTATTTT. Encoded protein: CATSRPPTDTQYF.

This clonotype was seen only a few times. The CDR3 loop is CSAHRDTHQPQHF. As DNA, the CDR3 is TGCAGTGCTCACCGGGACACACATCAGCCCCAGCATTTT. The chain carries TRBV20-1 and TRBJ1-5, with D maybe TRBD1 (6 bases). Germline V gene lookup returns CDR1 DFQATT and CDR2 SNEGSKA (reference sequence). The CDR3 length is 13 residues. V shed 5 bases and J shed 5 bases, with 13 bases lying between them.

This clonotype was seen more than once but under ten times. The chain uses TRBV4-1 and TRBJ1-2; 9 bases fit TRBD1. Germline V CDR1 and CDR2: MGHRA, YSYEKL. V lost 6 bases, J lost 8 bases, and 13 bases stayed unmatched. The CDR3 has 15 amino acids. The CDR3 sequence: CASSHQQGAREGYTF. In DNA, the CDR3 is TGCGCCAGCAGTCACCAACAGGGGGCTAGGGAAGGCTACACCTTC.

The rearrangement joins TRBV29-1 to TRBJ2-3; possibly TRBD1 for D (6 bases). The germline V gene encodes CDR1 SQVTM and CDR2 ANQGSEA. The CDR3 runs to 13 residues. The V and J ends lost 5 bases and 4 bases respectively, with 13 bases between them. CDR3 amino acids: CSVTGSAPDTQYF. Here the CDR3 DNA reads TGCAGCGTTACAGGGTCCGCCCCAGATACGCAGTATTTT.

The rearrangement joins TRBV10-3 to TRBJ2-5, with 12 positions matching TRBD2. V lost 8 bases and J lost 5; bases outside the gene matches: 9. The CDR3 contains 15 residues. Germline V CDR1 and CDR2: ENHRY, SYGVKD. This CDR3 is CAIGPSGGARETQYF. The CDR3 nucleotides are TGTGCCATCGGACCTAGCGGGGGGGCCAGGGAGACCCAGTACTTC.

The rearrangement links TRBV29-1 to TRBJ1-6; 9 bases map to TRBD1. Germline V lookup: CDR1 SQVTM, CDR2 ANQGSEA. CDR3 length: 13 residues. V trimming: 4 bases; J trimming: 10 bases; junction bases outside the gene matches: 5. The chain's CDR3 is CSVALDRGSPLHF. In nucleotides, the CDR3 is TGCAGCGTTGCGCTGGACAGGGGATCACCCCTCCACTTT.

This clonotype was found a few times. The CDR3 nucleotides read TGCGCCAGCACGTTAGACTACGAGCAGTACTTC. Protein product: CASTLDYEQYF. The chain couples TRBV5-1 to TRBJ2-7; no firm D call. The CDR3 spans 11 residues. Trimming removed 6 bases at V and 3 bases at J, with 7 bases between. Germline assignment: CDR1 SGHRS and CDR2 YFSETQ.

A few counts support this clonotype. This chain links TRBV7-6 with TRBJ2-1; possibly TRBD2 for D (7 bases). This CDR3 is built from 18 residues. Per germline, CDR1 SGHVS and CDR2 FNYEAQ. V was clipped by 1 base and J by 0 bases, with 16 bases between them. The CDR3 coding sequence is TGTGCCAGCAGCTTAGTGGGGGGGCAGGGAGACTCCTACAATGAGCAGTTCTTC. It yields the protein CASSLVGGQGDSYNEQFF.

This clonotype was observed a few times. For the CDR3, the DNA is TGCGCCAGCAAGGACGGCGAGGGGTATGGCTACACCTTC. It yields the protein CASKDGEGYGYTF. V usage is TRBV5-1 and J usage is TRBJ1-2; TRBD1 might be the D (5 bases). The CDR3 covers 13 residues. The germline gives CDR1 SGHRS, CDR2 YFSETQ. Trimming removed 6 bases from V and 5 bases from J, with 14 bases in between.

This chain joins TRBV13 and TRBJ2-2; no reliable D call. This CDR3 spans 15 amino acids. Germline CDR1 PRHDT, CDR2 FYEKMQ (reference sequence). The V end lost 5 bases, the J end lost 4 bases, and 14 bases lay between the germline ends. The CDR3 protein is CASSPWTESTGELFF. DNA for the CDR3: TGTGCCAGCAGCCCTTGGACGGAAAGCACCGGGGAGCTGTTTTTT.

V gene TRBV29-1 combines with J gene TRBJ1-1, with D possibly TRBD1 on 5 matching bases. This CDR3 spans 13 amino acids. Germline CDR1 SQVTM, CDR2 ANQGSEA. V lost 6 bases and J lost 0, with 11 bases in between. CDR3 sequence: CSVSGGLNTEAFF. The CDR3 DNA reads as TGCAGCGTGTCCGGGGGATTGAACACTGAAGCTTTCTTT.

This clonotype was recorded a few times. The chain couples TRBV12-3 or TRBV12-4 to TRBJ2-7; D is undetermined. CDR3 size: 14 residues. Trimming took 7 bases from V and 3 from J, leaving 16 bases between them. This CDR3 is CASTQDERFYEQYF. The CDR3 bases are TGTGCCAGCACTCAGGACGAGAGGTTCTACGAGCAGTACTTC.

The chain couples TRBV12-3 or TRBV12-4 to TRBJ2-5; D is undetermined. The germline V and J ends were trimmed by 0 bases and 5 bases, with 10 bases remaining between them. The CDR3 is made up of 14 amino acids. CDR3 coding DNA: TGTGCCAGCAGTTTAGCAGGCCAACGGGAGACCCAGTACTTC. Translated, it gives CASSLAGQRETQYF.

The chain joins TRBV13 to TRBJ2-3; 10 bases line up with TRBD2. This CDR3 has 19 amino acids. Germline CDR1 reads PRHDT; CDR2 reads FYEKMQ (reference sequence). With 0 bases clipped from V and 0 bases from J, the junction kept 9 bases outside the gene matches. CDR3 sequence (DNA): TGTGCCAGCAGCTTAGGGCTAGCGGGGGCGTCCTCTAGCACAGATACGCAGTATTTT. This sequence encodes CASSLGLAGASSSTDTQYF.

A single count supports this clonotype. The V call is TRBV29-1, the J call TRBJ2-1, with D perhaps assigned TRBD1 or TRBD2 (5 bases each). Germline values: CDR1 SQVTM, CDR2 ANQGSEA. The V end lost 4 bases, the J end lost 2 bases, and 15 bases lay between the germline ends. The CDR3 totals 15 residues. The CDR3 sequence is CSVGSGLVTYNEQFF. In nucleotides, the CDR3 is TGCAGCGTTGGATCGGGGCTTGTGACCTACAATGAGCAGTTCTTC.

V is TRBV5-1 and J is TRBJ1-5; D is unresolved. CDR3 length: 18 residues. Trimming cost V 4 bases and J 4 bases, with 24 bases left between them. The germline gives CDR1 SGHRS, CDR2 YFSETQ. CDR3 sequence reads: CASSAGPATSRGNQPQHF. The CDR3 coding sequence is TGCGCCAGCAGCGCCGGGCCGGCGACTAGTCGGGGTAATCAGCCCCAGCATTTT.

The chain links TRBV6-6 to TRBJ1-2; D remains ambiguous. Germline V gives CDR1 MNHNY, CDR2 SVGAGI (reference sequence). V lost 0 bases and J 2 bases, leaving 7 bases between the germline ends. CDR3 length: 14 amino acids. CDR3 residues: CASSYSSLNYGYTF. DNA for the CDR3: TGTGCCAGCAGTTACTCCTCTTTAAACTATGGCTACACCTTC.

A few counts support this clonotype. V gene TRBV5-1 combines with J gene TRBJ2-1; 11 bases line up with TRBD2. Germline trimming cut 0 bases from V and 8 bases from J; bases unmatched to any gene: 10. CDR1 and CDR2 from the germline V gene are SGHRS and YFSETQ. The CDR3 spans 17 residues. This chain's CDR3 is CASSLGLAGGPVDEQFF. CDR3 nucleotide sequence: TGCGCCAGCAGCTTGGGATTAGCGGGGGGGCCGGTGGATGAGCAGTTCTTC.

The rearrangement joins TRBV3-1 to TRBJ2-5; 8 positions match TRBD1. The DNA end is a closer match to TRBJ2-7, so the J assignment may be wrong. CDR3 length equals 13 residues. Germline values: CDR1 LGHDT, CDR2 YNNKEL (reference sequence). In DNA form, the CDR3 reads TGTGCCAGCAGCCAGGGACAGGACTACGAGCAGTACTTC. Translating gives CASSQGQDYEQYF.